Sequencing of this T cell receptor beta chain was carried out in a study of blood T cell repertoires in COVID-19. Across the study: Samples representing acute and convalescent COVID-19 were sourced from the United States, Italy and Spain. Nucleic acid was either cDNA or gDNA, and it came from T cells, B-cell-depleted T cells, or PBMCs.

Original analysis: Reference gene primers were amplified, and this amplification served to estimate nucleated cell counts. TCRdb's copy holds only in-frame clones and misses some; the assay was immunoSEQ multiplex PCR. V, J and clone size are those of that table, while D and trimming were read from the DNA. The sample carries hundreds of thousands of clones, approximately 85% recorded once. V was shortened by 4 bases and J by 4 bases, with 11 bases between the two germline ends. The CDR3 sequence is 14 residues long. Germline CDR1 is SGHVS and CDR2 is FQNEAQ. This clone was counted a single time. The TCR sequence derives from a man aged 35 to 55 with acute or convalescent COVID-19. The sample consisted of peripheral blood. J is TRBJ1-5 and V is TRBV7-8; D remains unclear. The CDR3 DNA is TGTGCCAGCAGCTCCGGTGAGGGAAATCAGCCCCAGCATTTT. Its translation is CASSSGEGNQPQHF.